This TCR beta chain was observed in a study of cytomegalovirus exposure and HLA in healthy donors. Study-wide points: Researchers reported that a few CMV-associated chains were confirmed in vitro as CMV antigen-specific. A later analysis linked about 17,000 TCR beta sequences to HLA alleles at 0.05 false discovery rate. Common viral pathogens seemed to be connected with several of the most significant clusters, according to a later analysis. For most TCR beta V segments, an earlier analysis put the productive rate at about 90% or about 30% of the time.

Concerning this clone: Its antigen is not identified.

Germline loops: CDR1 LNHDA, CDR2 SQIVND (reference sequence). Trimming took 10 bases from V and 3 from J; bases not matched to a gene: 16. There are 16 residues in the CDR3. PCR involved 60 Vbeta and 13 Jbeta primers. This table comes from immunoSEQ multiplex PCR, and its TCRdb copy is limited to in-frame clones, with some not included. The sample lists around 150,000 clones, 76% occurring once. The sequence was collected from a man aged 18-30 years in good health and CMV-seronegative. The chain links TRBV19 to TRBJ2-7; 9 bases align to TRBD2. The sequenced material came from PBMCs. The CDR3 DNA sequence: TGTGCCACTCGCCCGGGGGGAGCGGGGGGCCTCTACGAGCAGTACTTC. It translates to CATRPGGAGGLYEQYF.